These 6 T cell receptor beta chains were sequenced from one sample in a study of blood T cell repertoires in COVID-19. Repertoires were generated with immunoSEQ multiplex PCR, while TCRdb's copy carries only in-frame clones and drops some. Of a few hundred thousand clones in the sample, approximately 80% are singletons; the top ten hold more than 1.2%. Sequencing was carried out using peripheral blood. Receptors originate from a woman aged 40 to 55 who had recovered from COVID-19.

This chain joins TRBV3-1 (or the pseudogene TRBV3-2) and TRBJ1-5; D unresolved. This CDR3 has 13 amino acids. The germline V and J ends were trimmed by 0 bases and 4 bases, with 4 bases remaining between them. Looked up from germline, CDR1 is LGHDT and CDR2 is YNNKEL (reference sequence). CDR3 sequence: CASSQDLNQPQHF. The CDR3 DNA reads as TGTGCCAGCAGCCAAGATCTGAATCAGCCCCAGCATTTT.

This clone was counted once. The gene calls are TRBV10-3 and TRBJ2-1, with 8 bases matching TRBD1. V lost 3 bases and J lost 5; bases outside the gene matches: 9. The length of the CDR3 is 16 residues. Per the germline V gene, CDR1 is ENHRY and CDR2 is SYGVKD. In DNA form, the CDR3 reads TGTGCCATCAGTGACCTTCTTAGACAGGGGAACAATGAGCAGTTCTTC. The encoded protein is CAISDLLRQGNNEQFF.

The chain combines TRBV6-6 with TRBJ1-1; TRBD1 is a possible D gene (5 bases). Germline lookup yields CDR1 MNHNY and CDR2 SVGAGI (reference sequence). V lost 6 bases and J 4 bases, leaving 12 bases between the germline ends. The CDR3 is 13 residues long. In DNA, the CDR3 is TGTGCCAGCAGGGACACCTGGGGCACTGAAGCTTTCTTT. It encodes CASRDTWGTEAFF.

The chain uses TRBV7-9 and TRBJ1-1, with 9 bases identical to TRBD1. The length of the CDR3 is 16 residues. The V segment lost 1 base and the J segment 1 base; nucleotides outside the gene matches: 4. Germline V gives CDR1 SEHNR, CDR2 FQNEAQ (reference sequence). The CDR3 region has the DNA TGTGCCAGCAGCTTAGAATGGACAGGGGCGAACACTGAAGCTTTCTTT. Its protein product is CASSLEWTGANTEAFF.

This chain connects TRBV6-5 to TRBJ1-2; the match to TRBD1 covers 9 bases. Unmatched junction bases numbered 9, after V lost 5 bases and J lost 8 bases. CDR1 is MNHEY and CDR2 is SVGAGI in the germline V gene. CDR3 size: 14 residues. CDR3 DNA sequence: TGTGCCAGCAGTCAACAGGGGGCCGCGCAAGGCTACACCTTC. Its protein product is CASSQQGAAQGYTF.

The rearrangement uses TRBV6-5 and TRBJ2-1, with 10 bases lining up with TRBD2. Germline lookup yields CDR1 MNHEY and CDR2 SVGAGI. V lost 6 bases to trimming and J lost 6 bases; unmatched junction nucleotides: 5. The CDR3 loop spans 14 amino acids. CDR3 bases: TGTGCCAGCAGCGCTAGCGGGGGCCGCAATGAGCAGTTCTTC. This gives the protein CASSASGGRNEQFF.